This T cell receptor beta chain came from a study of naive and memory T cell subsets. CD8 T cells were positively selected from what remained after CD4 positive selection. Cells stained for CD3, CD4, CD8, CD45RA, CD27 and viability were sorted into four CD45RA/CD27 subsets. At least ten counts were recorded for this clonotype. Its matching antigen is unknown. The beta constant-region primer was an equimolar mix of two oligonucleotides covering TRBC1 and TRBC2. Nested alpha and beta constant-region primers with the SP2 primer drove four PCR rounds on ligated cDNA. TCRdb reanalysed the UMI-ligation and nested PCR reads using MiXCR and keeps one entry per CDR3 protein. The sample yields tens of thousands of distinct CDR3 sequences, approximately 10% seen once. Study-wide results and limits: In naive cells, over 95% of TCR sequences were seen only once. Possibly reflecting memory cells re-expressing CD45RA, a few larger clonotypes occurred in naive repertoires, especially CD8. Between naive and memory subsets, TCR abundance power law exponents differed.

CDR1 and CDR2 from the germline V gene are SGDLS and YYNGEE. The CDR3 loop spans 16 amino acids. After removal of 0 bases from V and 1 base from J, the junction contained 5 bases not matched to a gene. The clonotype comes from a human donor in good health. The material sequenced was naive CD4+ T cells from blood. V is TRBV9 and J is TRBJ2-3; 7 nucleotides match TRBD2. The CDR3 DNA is TGTGCCAGCAGCGTAGCTGGACTAGGGGGCACAGATACGCAGTATTTT. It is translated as CASSVAGLGGTDTQYF.